The 19 T cell receptor beta chains below come from one sample, sequenced in a study of CD8+CD57+ T cells in acquired aplastic anemia. Patients who underwent sequencing had shown CD8+CD57+ cell expansion by flow cytometry. CDR3 and TCR beta VDJ profiling relied on genomic DNA as the template. TCRdb analysed the reads with MiXCR anew, one entry per CDR3 protein. Found here are roughly 120,000 distinct CDR3 sequences, 45% to 60% of them singletons; the top ten hold 25% to 35%. Sample: sorted CD4+, CD8+, or CD8+CD57+ T cells (not recorded which) from PBMCs. The origin of the receptors is a human donor with aplastic anemia.

DNA for the CDR3: TGTGCCAGCAGAGGGACAGGGGGTGGTTCACCCCTCCACTTT. Translating it yields CASRGTGGGSPLHF. This sequence joins TRBV3-1 and TRBJ1-6; 11 nucleotides align to TRBD1. The CDR3 length is 14 residues. Germline values: CDR1 LGHDT, CDR2 YNNKEL (reference sequence). V lost 6 bases and J lost 9; bases outside the gene matches: 4.

V and J are TRBV15 and TRBJ2-1, with D perhaps TRBD1 or TRBD2 (5 bases each). Between the trimmed V and J ends, which lost 5 bases and 6 bases, there was a span of 17 bases. Germline assignment: CDR1 LNHNV and CDR2 YYDKDF (reference sequence). The CDR3 is made up of 15 amino acids. The CDR3 DNA is TGTGCCACCAGCGACCCCGGGACCGTCTCCAATGAGCAGTTCTTC. Protein product: CATSDPGTVSNEQFF.

The rearrangement uses TRBV13 and TRBJ2-3, with 15 positions matching TRBD2. Germline CDR1 is PRHDT and CDR2 is FYEKMQ (reference sequence). V lost 0 bases, J lost 2 bases, and 3 bases stayed unmatched. This CDR3 comprises 18 residues. The CDR3 spells CASSLGGTSGRITDTQYF. CDR3 nucleotides: TGTGCCAGCAGCTTAGGCGGGACTAGCGGGAGGATCACAGATACGCAGTATTTT.

The chain uses TRBV6-2 or TRBV6-3 and TRBJ1-5; D remains unclear. The germline gives CDR1 MNHEY, CDR2 SVGEGT. The CDR3 spans 15 residues. Trimming removed 7 bases at V and 3 bases at J, with 16 bases between. CDR3 DNA sequence: TGTGCCAGCACCTATGATTCCTTGACCAATCAGCCCCAGCATTTT. Protein sequence: CASTYDSLTNQPQHF.

This clonotype was counted only a few times. J is TRBJ2-7 and V is TRBV20-1; 12 bases match TRBD2. V was pared by 6 bases and J by 5 bases, with 2 bases of the junction left unmatched. The CDR3 spans 12 residues. Germline V CDR1 and CDR2: DFQATT, SNEGSKA (reference sequence). The CDR3 DNA reads TGCAGTGCCCTAGCGGGAGGGGACGAGCAGTACTTC. Translating gives CSALAGGDEQYF.

The chain is built from TRBV7-2 and TRBJ2-7, with D possibly matching TRBD1 (5 bases). V lost 3 bases and J lost 2, with 8 bases in between. CDR1 is SGHTA, CDR2 FQGNSA, per germline. CDR3 length: 13 amino acids. The CDR3 DNA is TGTGCCAGCAGCTTTGGCAGGGCCTACGAGCAGTACTTC. Translated: CASSFGRAYEQYF.

The chain employs TRBV5-1 and TRBJ1-3; 7 bases are a match to TRBD1. V lost 4 bases to trimming and J lost 7 bases; unmatched junction nucleotides: 8. Germline CDR1 is SGHRS and CDR2 is YFSETQ. The CDR3 loop spans 14 amino acids. The CDR3 DNA sequence: TGCGCCAGCAGCCCCATTGCAGGGGGTAACACCATATATTTT. It is translated as CASSPIAGGNTIYF.

This clonotype has just a few counts. The rearrangement joins TRBV19 to TRBJ2-1, with D perhaps TRBD1 (6 bases). The CDR3 totals 13 residues. Trimming took 3 bases from V and 7 from J, leaving 10 bases between them. Germline loops: CDR1 LNHDA, CDR2 SQIVND (reference sequence). The CDR3 loop is CASSIGQGNEQFF. CDR3 sequence (DNA): TGTGCCAGTAGTATCGGGCAGGGGAATGAGCAGTTCTTC.

This clonotype showed up just a few times. The rearrangement uses TRBV10-1 and TRBJ2-5, with D perhaps matching TRBD2 (6 bases). Trimming left V 2 bases short and J 2 bases short, with 21 bases between. The CDR3 runs 18 residues. Per germline, CDR1 WNHNN and CDR2 SYGVQD (reference sequence). In nucleotides, the CDR3 is TGCGCCAGCAGTGAGGCGGGGAGTGCCGATCCCATACAAGAGACCCAGTACTTC. Protein product: CASSEAGSADPIQETQYF.

This clonotype turned up a few times. The rearrangement links TRBV5-6 to TRBJ2-6; D unresolved. Germline lookup yields CDR1 SGHDT and CDR2 YYEEEE. The V end lost 1 base, the J end lost 4 bases, and 9 bases lay between the germline ends. This CDR3 is built from 15 residues. The CDR3 region has the DNA TGTGCCAGCAGCTTGTGGGGTGGAGGGGCCAACGTCCTGACTTTC. Residues: CASSLWGGGANVLTF.

J is TRBJ2-7 and V is TRBV2; D not resolved. The CDR3 is 12 residues long. Looked up from germline, CDR1 is SNHLY and CDR2 is FYNNEI. Trimming shortened V by 1 base and J by 7 bases, and 8 bases separated the two germline ends. CDR3 in amino acids: CASSEGSFEQYF. The CDR3 nucleotides read TGTGCCAGCAGTGAAGGATCGTTTGAGCAGTACTTC.

The V and J genes are TRBV5-1 and TRBJ2-7; D possibly corresponds to TRBD1 (7 bases). With 4 bases removed from V and 0 bases from J, the gap between germline ends came to 14 bases. The germline V gene encodes CDR1 SGHRS and CDR2 YFSETQ. The CDR3 has 15 residues. In DNA form, the CDR3 reads TGCGCCAGCAGCGGGGGGACAGCTCCCTCCTACGAGCAGTACTTC. Translation gives CASSGGTAPSYEQYF.

Ten or more counts support this clonotype. The V call is TRBV15, the J call TRBJ1-2, with D possibly matching TRBD1 (6 bases). The CDR3 sequence is 16 residues long. Germline CDR1 reads LNHNV; CDR2 reads YYDKDF (reference sequence). The V gene lost 3 bases and the J gene lost 1 base, with 15 bases spanning the gap. CDR3 coding DNA: TGTGCCACCAGCAGGGGGACACAGGATTATAACTATGGCTACACCTTC. Translating gives CATSRGTQDYNYGYTF.

This clonotype was found a few times. V and J are TRBV20-1 and TRBJ2-1; 10 positions agree with TRBD2. Trimming took 1 base from V and 8 from J; bases not matched to a gene: 8. The germline gives CDR1 DFQATT, CDR2 SNEGSKA (reference sequence). The CDR3 length is 15 residues. CDR3 sequence: CSARVAGGPIDEQFF. In nucleotides, the CDR3 is TGCAGTGCTAGAGTAGCGGGGGGCCCCATCGATGAGCAGTTCTTC.

Worth noting for this clonotype: A much larger clone differs from this one at a single base, so this may be a read error. CDR3 amino acids: CASRHYGGTPNTGELFF. As DNA, the CDR3 is TGTGCCAGCAGACATTACGGGGGCACTCCGAACACCGGGGAGCTGTTTTTT. The V and J genes are TRBV12-3 or TRBV12-4 and TRBJ2-2; tentatively, D is TRBD1 or TRBD2 (6 bases each). Trimming removed 6 bases from V and 0 bases from J, with 17 bases in between. This CDR3 spans 17 amino acids.

In its sample, this clonotype was seen a few times. This sequence joins TRBV15 and TRBJ1-1; TRBD1 might be the D (6 bases). V was clipped by 1 base and J by 5 bases, with 14 bases between them. The CDR3 consists of 15 residues. Germline V gives CDR1 LNHNV, CDR2 YYDKDF (reference sequence). The CDR3 DNA reads as TGTGCCACCAGCAGAGTGGTAGGGGGGTGGACTGAAGCTTTCTTT. Its protein is CATSRVVGGWTEAFF.

The chain has TRBV7-3 and TRBJ1-1, with D possibly matching TRBD1 (5 bases). The CDR3 length is 12 residues. Germline CDR1 and CDR2: SGHTA and FQGTGA. V dropped 4 bases and J dropped 4 bases, with 7 bases sitting between them. The CDR3 DNA reads TGTGCCAGCAGCTCCAGGGTCACTGAAGCTTTCTTT. It yields the protein CASSSRVTEAFF.

The chain uses TRBV15 and TRBJ2-7; the D gene is possibly TRBD2 (5 bases). The CDR3 is 14 residues long. Germline CDR1 and CDR2: LNHNV and YYDKDF (reference sequence). Trimming cost V 0 bases and J 6 bases, with 12 bases left between them. This chain's CDR3 is CATSRDPSSGEQYF. The CDR3 DNA reads as TGTGCCACCAGCAGAGACCCTAGCTCGGGCGAGCAGTACTTC.

This clonotype showed up many times. The rearrangement uses TRBV2 and TRBJ2-1; D is uncertain. The V and J ends lost 4 bases and 3 bases respectively, with 10 bases between them. Germline CDR1 SNHLY, CDR2 FYNNEI. CDR3 length: 14 residues. Written as DNA, the CDR3 is TGTGCCAGCAGTGTAATAGGTAGCTACAATGAGCAGTTCTTC. This codes for CASSVIGSYNEQFF.